The rows below give T cell receptor beta chains drawn from one sample of a study of blood T cell repertoires in COVID-19. Assay: immunoSEQ multiplex PCR; the TCRdb copy retains only in-frame clones and omits some. The profile shows 75,000 to 100,000 clones, just under 90% of them singletons. The sequenced sample was peripheral blood. The receptors stem from a human donor in a cohort sampled during active COVID-19. Both conserved end residues are part of each CDR3. Each record gives: clone size, V gene, D gene, J gene, CDR3 protein, CDR3 DNA. The D gene is left open where the match is weak. Part of the rows lack a size; the others show once, few, many or a class for expanded clones.

.	TRBV5-4	.	TRBJ1-5	CASSLPGTVHQPQHF	TGTGCCAGCAGCCTTCCCGGGACTGTGCATCAGCCCCAGCATTTT
.	TRBV9	.	TRBJ1-5	CASSVAGGSNQPQHF	TGTGCCAGCAGCGTAGCTGGGGGGAGCAATCAGCCCCAGCATTTT
.	TRBV7-2	.	TRBJ2-7	CASSYGFYEQYF	TGTGCCAGCAGCTACGGGTTCTACGAGCAGTACTTC
once	TRBV11-2	TRBD2	TRBJ2-2	CASSFRAGGWITGELFF	TGTGCCAGCAGCTTCCGAGCGGGAGGTTGGATCACCGGGGAGCTGTTTTTT
.	TRBV14	.	TRBJ1-1	CASSVGRRGANTEAFF	TGTGCCAGCAGCGTCGGGAGAAGGGGTGCGAACACTGAAGCTTTCTTT
.	TRBV27	TRBD1	TRBJ1-6	CASSPGQGFNYNSPLHF	TGTGCCAGCAGTCCGGGACAGGGGTTTAACTATAATTCACCCCTCCACTTT
few	TRBV15	.	TRBJ1-2	CATSSKGLWNKYGYTF	TGTGCCACCAGCAGCAAGGGACTCTGGAACAAGTATGGCTACACCTTC
few	TRBV3-1/TRBV3-2	TRBD1	TRBJ1-6	CASSQSGTGGPYNSPLHF	TGTGCCAGCAGCCAGTCCGGGACAGGGGGCCCCTATAATTCACCCCTCCACTTT
.	TRBV4-1	.	TRBJ2-7	CASSQPTTSYEQYF	TGCGCCAGCAGCCAGCCGACGACAAGCTACGAGCAGTACTTC
.	TRBV7-3	.	TRBJ2-5	CASSQGTIESTQYF	TGTGCCAGCAGCCAGGGGACTATCGAGTCGACCCAGTACTTC
.	TRBV7-7	TRBD1	TRBJ2-1	CASSLGQGASWEQFF	TGTGCTAGCAGCTTAGGGCAGGGGGCTAGTTGGGAGCAGTTCTTC
.	TRBV27	.	TRBJ1-2	CASSWKGPDGYTF	TGTGCCAGCAGTTGGAAGGGGCCGGATGGCTACACCTTC
.	TRBV19	.	TRBJ1-2	CATFDGGGGYTF	TGTGCCACCTTCGACGGCGGGGGCGGCTACACCTTC
.	TRBV27	.	TRBJ1-4	CASSLTTDSNEKLFF	TGTGCCAGCAGTTTAACGACAGATTCTAATGAAAAACTGTTTTTT
.	TRBV7-3	TRBD2	TRBJ2-1	CASSALADNEQFF	TGTGCCAGCAGCGCACTAGCGGACAATGAGCAGTTCTTC
.	TRBV7-3	TRBD1	TRBJ2-3	CASSARDRVLADTQYF	TGTGCCAGCAGCGCCCGGGACAGGGTACTGGCAGATACGCAGTATTTT
few	TRBV20-1	TRBD1	TRBJ1-2	CSASDRGLDYGYTF	TGCAGTGCTAGTGACAGGGGGCTGGACTATGGCTACACCTTC
.	TRBV4-2	.	TRBJ1-1	CASSQDRVNTEAFF	TGTGCCAGCAGCCAAGACAGGGTGAACACTGAAGCTTTCTTT
.	TRBV19	.	TRBJ2-6	CASTKTQHSGANVLTF	TGTGCCAGTACCAAGACACAACACTCTGGGGCCAACGTCCTGACTTTC
.	TRBV21-1	.	TRBJ2-5	CASSKGTSGKQTQYF	TGTGCCAGCAGCAAAGGTACTAGCGGGAAACAGACCCAGTACTTC
.	TRBV11-1	.	TRBJ2-2	CASSLDWGPTLGELFF	TGTGCCAGCAGCTTAGACTGGGGGCCTACCTTGGGGGAGCTGTTTTTT
.	TRBV19	.	TRBJ2-1	CASSIGQKNNEQFF	TGTGCCAGTAGTATTGGACAGAAAAACAATGAGCAGTTCTTC
.	TRBV20-1	.	TRBJ2-1	CSARRRDEQFF	TGCAGTGCTAGACGCCGCGATGAGCAGTTCTTC
once	TRBV27	.	TRBJ2-1	CASSDPGSYNEQFF	TGTGCCAGCTCCGACCCGGGCTCCTACAATGAGCAGTTCTTC
.	TRBV29-1	TRBD2	TRBJ2-3	CSSPGTSGTDTQYF	TGCAGCTCACCTGGGACTAGCGGCACAGATACGCAGTATTTT
.	TRBV18	.	TRBJ1-5	CASSPEYNQPQHF	TGTGCCAGCTCACCAGAGTACAATCAGCCCCAGCATTTT
once	TRBV19	.	TRBJ1-2	CASRTSDYGYTF	TGTGCCAGCAGGACTTCGGACTATGGCTACACCTTC
.	TRBV24-1	.	TRBJ1-2	CATSIDGGLGYTF	TGTGCCACCAGCATCGACGGAGGCTTGGGCTACACCTTC
.	TRBV6-2/TRBV6-3	TRBD2	TRBJ2-7	CASSSPGLAEYEQYF	TGTGCCAGCAGTTCACCGGGACTAGCGGAGTACGAGCAGTACTTC
.	TRBV5-1	TRBD1	TRBJ2-2	CASSSTGVTGELFF	TGCGCCAGCAGTTCGACAGGGGTCACCGGGGAGCTGTTTTTT
once	TRBV2	TRBD1	TRBJ1-2	CASSEDRVLSYTF	TGTGCCAGCAGCGAAGACAGGGTTCTGAGCTACACCTTC
.	TRBV6-5	TRBD1	TRBJ2-7	CASSPGTGHYEQYF	TGTGCCAGCAGCCCCGGGACAGGGCACTACGAGCAGTACTTC
.	TRBV29-1	.	TRBJ2-2	CSVEEGRGDTGELFF	TGCAGCGTTGAAGAAGGCAGGGGGGACACCGGGGAGCTGTTTTTT
.	TRBV27	TRBD2	TRBJ2-7	CASSLGTSGRYEQYF	TGTGCCAGCAGTTTAGGGACTAGCGGTCGGTACGAGCAGTACTTC
.	TRBV14	TRBD1	TRBJ1-1	CASSLGQGQRILNTEAFF	TGTGCCAGCAGCTTGGGACAGGGGCAACGGATTCTGAACACTGAAGCTTTCTTT
.	TRBV5-1	.	TRBJ1-1	CASSSTLNTEAFF	TGCGCCAGCAGCTCGACACTGAACACTGAAGCTTTCTTT
.	TRBV5-1	.	TRBJ1-6	CASSLGLSGDSPLHF	TGCGCCAGCAGCTTGGGGCTTTCCGGGGATTCACCCCTCCACTTT
.	TRBV10-3	TRBD2	TRBJ2-3	CAISESFSGTGGTDTQYF	TGTGCCATCAGTGAGTCGTTTAGCGGGACGGGGGGGACAGATACGCAGTATTTT
.	TRBV29-1	TRBD1	TRBJ1-1	CSVEYGTVVMNTEAFF	TGCAGCGTTGAATACGGGACAGTAGTCATGAACACTGAAGCTTTCTTT
.	TRBV3-1/TRBV3-2	TRBD1	TRBJ1-1	CASSQDRGSTEAFF	TGTGCCAGCAGCCAAGACAGGGGGTCCACTGAAGCTTTCTTT
.	TRBV5-4	.	TRBJ1-2	CASSVRVEKDYGYTF	TGTGCCAGCAGCGTCCGGGTCGAGAAAGACTATGGCTACACCTTC
.	TRBV18	TRBD1	TRBJ2-6	CASSAGGAGANVLTF	TGTGCCAGCTCCGCAGGGGGCGCTGGGGCCAACGTCCTGACTTTC
once	TRBV20-1	.	TRBJ2-6	CSASGRLGLSGANVLTF	TGCAGTGCTAGTGGGAGGTTGGGGTTATCTGGGGCCAACGTCCTGACTTTC
.	TRBV11-2	TRBD1	TRBJ2-3	CASSSRTGGVDTQYF	TGTGCCAGCAGCTCCAGGACAGGGGGCGTCGATACGCAGTATTTT
.	TRBV29-1	.	TRBJ2-1	CSVVVTDEQFF	TGCAGCGTTGTAGTGACTGATGAGCAGTTCTTC
.	TRBV7-8	TRBD2	TRBJ2-3	CASSLLREKTSDRSSTDTQYF	TGTGCCAGCAGCTTACTTCGTGAAAAGACTAGCGACAGAAGTAGCACAGATACGCAGTATTTT
.	TRBV24-1	.	TRBJ1-5	CATSAGGPGNQPQHF	TGTGCCACCTCAGCCGGGGGGCCTGGCAATCAGCCCCAGCATTTT
once	TRBV5-1	TRBD1	TRBJ1-3	CASSSGTGRGNTIYF	TGCGCCAGCAGCTCCGGGACAGGACGTGGAAACACCATATATTTT
.	TRBV7-2	.	TRBJ2-4	CASSHTPQLQAKNIQYF	TGTGCCAGCAGCCATACCCCACAGCTGCAAGCCAAAAACATTCAGTACTTC
.	TRBV7-9	TRBD1	TRBJ1-6	CASSLPDRIYSPLHF	TGTGCCAGCAGCTTACCGGACAGGATTTACTCACCCCTCCACTTT
.	TRBV5-6	TRBD1	TRBJ1-5	CASSPGQGFRPQHF	TGTGCCAGCAGCCCCGGACAGGGTTTCAGGCCCCAGCATTTT
.	TRBV18	TRBD1	TRBJ1-4	CASSPQGQGASEKLFF	TGTGCCAGCTCACCACAAGGACAGGGGGCGAGCGAAAAACTGTTTTTT
once	TRBV28	.	TRBJ1-1	CASSLLGGAATEAFF	TGTGCCAGCAGTCTATTGGGAGGGGCCGCCACTGAAGCTTTCTTT
.	TRBV4-2	.	TRBJ1-1	CASSHPGQGMTEAFF	TGTGCCAGCAGCCACCCCGGGCAGGGTATGACTGAAGCTTTCTTT
few	TRBV6-6	TRBD1	TRBJ1-5	CASSLTGGNQPQHF	TGTGCCAGCAGCTTAACAGGGGGTAATCAGCCCCAGCATTTT